This passage covers 7 T cell receptor beta chains from one sample sequenced in a study of human T cells and chemical hapten exposure. TCRdb re-called the RACE reads through MiXCR, storing one row per CDR3 protein. The sample consists of 60,000 or so distinct CDR3 sequences, more than 8% of them appearing once. Time point here: pre-sensitization, week 0. The treatment was: therapeutic diphenylcyclopropenone sensitization with weekly scalp DPC. This sample comprised whole blood, obtained in connection with sensitization to the hapten diphenylcyclopropenone (DPC). These receptors were collected from a man aged 35 to 55 with alopecia areata. Some clones in this sample may be carry-over from other donors' samples.

The chain is built from TRBV5-1 and TRBJ1-4; a weak D match, TRBD1 (5 bases). V was clipped by 4 bases and J by 0 bases, with 19 bases between them. The germline V gene encodes CDR1 SGHRS and CDR2 YFSETQ. This CDR3 spans 18 amino acids. The CDR3 region is CASSRALDSATTNEKLFF. CDR3 coding DNA: TGCGCCAGCAGCCGGGCCCTCGACAGTGCGACAACTAATGAAAAACTGTTTTTT.

This clonotype was recorded a few times. The chain couples TRBV21-1 to TRBJ2-3. TRBV21-1 is termed a pseudogene. This CDR3 has 13 residues. The CDR3 DNA follows: TGTGCCAGCAGCACCTTTTTTGAAGGAACGCAGTATTTT. Translating it yields CASSTFFEGTQYF.

This clonotype was detected many times. The rearrangement joins TRBV7-2 to TRBJ2-5, with TRBD2 identical over 8 bases. Germline V gives CDR1 SGHTA, CDR2 FQGNSA. The ends lost 3 bases at V and 7 bases at J; junction bases unmatched: 10. The CDR3 spans 15 residues. CDR3 DNA sequence: TGTGCCAGCAGCTTTCGGTTGGCGGGGGGCGGGACCCAGTACTTC. Protein: CASSFRLAGGGTQYF.

The CDR3 loop reads CASSPRRGMNEQFF. The CDR3 bases are TGTGCCAGCAGCCCCCGGCGGGGGATGAATGAGCAGTTCTTC. The J gene is TRBJ2-1, the V gene TRBV7-2; 7 positions agree with TRBD2. The V segment lost 5 bases and the J segment 7 bases; nucleotides outside the gene matches: 8. The CDR3 is 14 amino acids. Germline CDR1 and CDR2: SGHTA and FQGNSA.

The chain is built from TRBV7-2 and TRBJ1-5; D gene uncertain. Trimming pared 2 bases from V and 7 bases from J, leaving 15 bases between. This CDR3 has 15 residues. The germline V gene encodes CDR1 SGHTA and CDR2 FQGNSA. Written as DNA, the CDR3 is TGTGCCAGCAGCTTACTCCGGCCGGAGGGACAGCCCCAGCATTTT. This translates into CASSLLRPEGQPQHF.

This clonotype was seen a few times. V usage is TRBV15 and J usage is TRBJ2-3; D uncertain. V was trimmed by 3 bases and J by 5 bases, leaving 9 bases between them. Germline V gene data show CDR1 as LNHNV and CDR2 as YYDKDF (reference sequence). The CDR3 spans 13 residues. CDR3 bases: TGTGCCACCAGCAGTGGTCTCGGAGATACGCAGTATTTT. The encoded protein is CATSSGLGDTQYF.

The chain couples TRBV7-9 to TRBJ2-7; D is ambiguous. CDR1 is SEHNR, CDR2 FQNEAQ, per germline (reference sequence). Trimming removed 2 bases from V and 3 bases from J, with 8 bases in between. The CDR3 extends over 13 amino acids. CDR3 nucleotides: TGTGCCAGCAGCTTAAATTTGGGCTACGAGCAGTACTTC. This translates into CASSLNLGYEQYF.